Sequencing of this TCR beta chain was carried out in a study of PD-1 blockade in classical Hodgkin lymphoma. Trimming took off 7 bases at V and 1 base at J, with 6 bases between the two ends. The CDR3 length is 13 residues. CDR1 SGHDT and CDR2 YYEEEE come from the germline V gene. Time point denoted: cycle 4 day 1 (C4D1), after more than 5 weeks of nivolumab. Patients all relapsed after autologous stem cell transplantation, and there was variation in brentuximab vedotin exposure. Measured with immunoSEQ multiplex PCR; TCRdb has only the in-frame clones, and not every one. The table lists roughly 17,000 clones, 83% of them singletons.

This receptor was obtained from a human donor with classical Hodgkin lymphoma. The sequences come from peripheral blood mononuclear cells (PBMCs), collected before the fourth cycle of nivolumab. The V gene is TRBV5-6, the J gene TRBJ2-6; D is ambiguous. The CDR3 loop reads CASDGSGANVLTF. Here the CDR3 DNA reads TGTGCCAGCGACGGGTCTGGGGCCAACGTCCTGACTTTC. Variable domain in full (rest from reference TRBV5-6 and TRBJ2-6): DAGVTQSPTHLIKTRGQQVTLRCSPKSGHDTVSWYQQALGQGPQFIFQYYEEEERQRGNFPDRFSGHQFPNYSSELNVNALLLGDSALYLCASDGSGANVLTFGAGSRLTVL.